This entry lists 23 T cell receptor beta chains sequenced from one sample in a study of post-analysis software for immune sequencing data. Study-wide results and limits: With TRBV5-6, TRBV5-1 and TRBV20-1 included, about five TRBV segments were more frequent in patients than in controls.

The authors incorporated unique molecular identifiers into the TCR beta cDNA libraries. TCRdb used MiXCR to reprocess the PCR reads, holding one entry per CDR3 protein. The table has about 540,000 distinct CDR3 sequences, around a third seen once. Their antigens are not known. Sequenced: blood. The receptor set was obtained from a girl aged 2-17 years with multiple sclerosis.

CDR3 bases: TGTGCCAGCAGCTTGGATCCTCTCGAGACAGTGTATAGCAATCAGCCCCAGCATTTT. Residues: CASSLDPLETVYSNQPQHF. The chain uses TRBV5-5 and TRBJ1-5; tentatively, D is TRBD1 (5 bases). The germline CDR1 and CDR2 sequences are SGHKS and YYEKEE (reference sequence). The V end was cut by 0 bases, the J end by 0 bases, with 19 bases between. The CDR3 is 19 amino acids. The whole variable domain, remainder taken from reference TRBV5-5 and TRBJ1-5, is DAGVTQSPTHLIKTRGQQVTLRCSPISGHKSVSWYQQVLGQGPQFIFQYYEKEERGRGNFPDRFSARQFPNYSSELNVNALLLGDSALYLCASSLDPLETVYSNQPQHFGDGTRLSIL.

CDR3 amino acids: CASSRGQGGFQETQFF. CDR3 DNA: TGTGCCAGCAGTCGAGGACAGGGGGGTTTCCAAGAGACCCAGTTCTTC. This chain connects TRBV6-5 to TRBJ2-5; 10 bases are a match to TRBD1. The end of the DNA fits TRBJ2-1 better, so the J call may be wrong. The CDR3 has 16 residues. Per germline, CDR1 MNHEY and CDR2 SVGAGI.

The gene calls are TRBV7-2 and TRBJ1-2; possible D gene TRBD1, 5 bases. This CDR3 spans 15 amino acids. The germline gives CDR1 SGHTA, CDR2 FQGNSA. V lost 0 bases, J lost 4 bases, and 12 bases lay in between. The CDR3 spells CASSLAGGAGYGYTF. CDR3 sequence (DNA): TGTGCCAGCAGCTTAGCGGGAGGGGCCGGCTATGGCTACACCTTC.

This chain links TRBV11-2 with TRBJ2-3; TRBD1 aligns across 7 bases. CDR1 is SGHAT and CDR2 is FQNNGV in the germline V gene. The CDR3 is 15 amino acids. V lost 1 base to trimming and J lost 5 bases; unmatched junction nucleotides: 6. CDR3 loop: CASSLGQGEGDTQYF. CDR3 DNA sequence: TGTGCCAGCAGCTTAGGACAGGGAGAAGGAGATACGCAGTATTTT.

In its sample, this clonotype was seen a few times. The genes are TRBV11-1 and TRBJ2-1, with a possible D match to TRBD2 (5 bases). Germline V gene sequence: CDR1 SGHAT, CDR2 FQDESV (reference sequence). V lost 4 bases and J 11 bases, leaving 15 bases between the germline ends. The CDR3 consists of 13 residues. DNA of the CDR3: TGTGCCAGCAGCTGGGAGACTGTACCACAGCAGTTCTTC. It encodes CASSWETVPQQFF.

The chain has TRBV20-1 and TRBJ2-5; tentatively, D is TRBD1 (5 bases). This CDR3 contains 11 residues. Germline CDR1 and CDR2: DFQATT and SNEGSKA (reference sequence). The ends were cut back, 6 bases at V and 8 bases at J, with 13 bases in the middle. The CDR3 coding sequence is TGCAGTGCCCTGGAAAGGGGAACCCAGTACTTC. As protein: CSALERGTQYF.

V is TRBV6-2 or TRBV6-3 and J is TRBJ2-5; D is unresolved. The V gene's germline CDR1 is MNHEY and CDR2 SVGEGT. V was trimmed by 6 bases and J by 11 bases, leaving 16 bases between them. This CDR3 is built from 12 residues. The CDR3 nucleotides are TGTGCCAGCAGCCTTTTCTCCTCAGAGCAGTACTTC. Protein sequence: CASSLFSSEQYF.

This rearrangement joins TRBV12-3 or TRBV12-4 to TRBJ2-3, with a tentative D call TRBD1 (5 bases). The CDR3 runs 16 residues. The V and J ends lost 7 bases and 0 bases respectively, with 17 bases between them. CDR3 protein: CASTLRRGTSTDTQYF. CDR3 nucleotide sequence: TGTGCCAGCACCTTAAGAAGGGGAACGAGCACAGATACGCAGTATTTT.

The chain recombines TRBV10-3 with TRBJ1-2, with D possibly TRBD1 on 5 matching bases. Germline loops: CDR1 ENHRY, CDR2 SYGVKD. The V end lost 0 bases, the J end lost 0 bases, and 11 bases lay between the germline ends. The CDR3 is 16 amino acids. The CDR3 region has the DNA TGTGCCATCAGTGAGTCTCGGGGGAGCCCTAACTATGGCTACACCTTC. Protein product: CAISESRGSPNYGYTF.

This clonotype was seen a few times. The J gene is TRBJ2-6, the V gene TRBV7-9; no clear D gene. CDR1 is SEHNR, CDR2 FQNEAQ, per germline (reference sequence). Trimming left V 4 bases short and J 0 bases short, with 16 bases between. This CDR3 region has 18 residues. The CDR3 loop reads CASSSVSRAHSGANVLTF. The CDR3 DNA reads TGTGCCAGCAGCTCTGTGAGTAGGGCTCACTCTGGGGCCAACGTCCTGACTTTC.

The chain recombines TRBV6-2 or TRBV6-3 with TRBJ1-6, with 9 nucleotides matching TRBD1. CDR3 length: 14 residues. The V gene's germline CDR1 is MNHEY and CDR2 SVGEGT. V trimming: 4 bases; J trimming: 10 bases; junction bases outside the gene matches: 5. CDR3 nucleotide sequence: TGTGCCAGCAGTTTCGACAGGGGGAACTCACCCCTCCACTTT. Protein sequence: CASSFDRGNSPLHF.

The chain is built from TRBV6-5 and TRBJ1-2, with TRBD1 matching 9 bases. Germline CDR1 reads MNHEY; CDR2 reads SVGAGI. V was clipped by 6 bases and J by 4 bases; unmatched bases: 9. The CDR3 is made up of 15 amino acids. CDR3 coding DNA: TGTGCCAGCAGCGTCGGACAGGGGTTATCCTATGGCTACACCTTC. Its protein product is CASSVGQGLSYGYTF.

This clonotype was seen a handful of times. J is TRBJ1-2 and V is TRBV20-1, with unresolved D. The CDR3 spans 12 residues. In germline, CDR1 is DFQATT, CDR2 SNEGSKA (reference sequence). Deletions cut 0 bases from V and 5 bases from J, with 7 bases between. CDR3: CSARDRIYGYTF. CDR3 nucleotide sequence: TGCAGTGCTAGAGACAGGATTTATGGCTACACCTTC.

In the case of this clonotype: A much larger clone lies a single base off, so this may be a read error. The chain has TRBV7-2 and TRBJ2-7; D is unresolved. The germline gives CDR1 SGHTA, CDR2 FQGNSA. The length of the CDR3 is 12 residues. V lost 0 bases, J lost 10 bases, and 10 bases lay in between. As DNA, the CDR3 is TGTGCCAGCAGCTTAGCGCGGAGTCTTCAGTACTTC. Translation gives CASSLARSLQYF.

The chain carries TRBV7-6 and TRBJ2-5; TRBD1 might be the D (6 bases). Per germline, CDR1 SGHVS and CDR2 FNYEAQ. Between the trimmed V and J ends, which lost 2 bases and 11 bases, there was a span of 12 bases. This CDR3 is 12 amino acids long. The CDR3 DNA reads as TGTGCCAGCAGCTTATTGTCAGGGGAGCAGTACTTC. Translation: CASSLLSGEQYF.

This clonotype was seen a handful of times. The CDR3 DNA is TGTGCCAGCAGCCTGATTCCGCAGGGACTTAATGAAAAACTGTTTTTT. Amino acids: CASSLIPQGLNEKLFF. This rearrangement joins TRBV7-2 to TRBJ1-4; D perhaps matches TRBD1 (5 bases). The germline gives CDR1 SGHTA, CDR2 FQGNSA. Deletions cut 5 bases from V and 4 bases from J, with 17 bases between. The CDR3 has 16 residues.

The chain links TRBV11-2 to TRBJ2-1, with 13 bases matching TRBD2. Germline V gives CDR1 SGHAT, CDR2 FQNNGV. The CDR3 runs to 15 residues. J lost 8 bases, V lost 7 bases, and 8 bases had no gene match. CDR3 in DNA: TGTGCCAGCACCCCGGGACTAGCGGGGTACGATGAGCAGTTCTTC. Its protein is CASTPGLAGYDEQFF.

The sample holds a few counts of this clonotype. The chain links TRBV15 to TRBJ2-4; the match to TRBD2 covers 7 bases. Near its end, the DNA agrees better with TRBJ2-5, so the J call may be wrong. Germline V gives CDR1 LNHNV, CDR2 YYDKDF (reference sequence). This CDR3 spans 13 amino acids. This CDR3 is CATSITSDETQYF. The CDR3 DNA is TGTGCCACCAGCATAACTAGCGATGAGACCCAGTACTTC.

This clonotype appeared a few times. The chain recombines TRBV5-1 with TRBJ2-7, with no clear D. In germline, CDR1 is SGHRS, CDR2 YFSETQ. CDR3 length equals 13 residues. Trimming shortened V by 2 bases and J by 5 bases, and 11 bases separated the two germline ends. CDR3 amino acids: CASSLTEIHEQYF. The DNA of the CDR3 is TGCGCCAGCAGCTTAACAGAAATCCACGAGCAGTACTTC.

This clonotype was seen only a few times. J is TRBJ2-1 and V is TRBV20-1; 8 nucleotides align to TRBD1. V dropped 6 bases and J dropped 7; count of bases not matched to a gene: 5. Germline lookup yields CDR1 DFQATT and CDR2 SNEGSKA (reference sequence). The CDR3 runs to 12 residues. CDR3 in amino acids: CSALTGENEQFF. As DNA, the CDR3 is TGCAGTGCCCTGACAGGGGAGAATGAGCAGTTCTTC.

The table lists this clonotype with a few counts. This sequence joins TRBV5-1 and TRBJ1-2; D gene uncertain. The V and J ends lost 3 bases and 3 bases respectively, with 12 bases between them. This CDR3 spans 14 amino acids. Looked up from germline, CDR1 is SGHRS and CDR2 is YFSETQ. The CDR3, as DNA: TGCGCCAGCAGCTATCAAGGGCCTGACTATGGCTACACCTTC. The encoded protein is CASSYQGPDYGYTF.

Points on this clonotype: A junction boundary mismatches the germline segment, possibly from a read error. The chain carries TRBV5-1 and TRBJ2-7, with D tentatively TRBD1 (6 bases). This CDR3 has 17 amino acids. Germline V gene lookup returns CDR1 SGHRS and CDR2 YFSETQ. CDR3 sequence (DNA): TGCGCCAGCAGCTTGGTTAGGGGGTCTCCTTCATTGGACGAGCGGTACTTC. This gives the protein CASSLVRGSPSLDERYF.

This clonotype occurred a few times. The chain has TRBV7-8 and TRBJ2-5; D gene ambiguous. The germline V gene encodes CDR1 SGHVS and CDR2 FQNEAQ. The V gene lost 7 bases and the J gene lost 2 bases, with 20 bases spanning the gap. The CDR3 runs to 16 residues. CDR3 sequence: CASTPILPGLQETQYF. For the CDR3, the DNA is TGTGCCAGCACCCCGATTCTACCGGGTCTACAAGAGACCCAGTACTTC.